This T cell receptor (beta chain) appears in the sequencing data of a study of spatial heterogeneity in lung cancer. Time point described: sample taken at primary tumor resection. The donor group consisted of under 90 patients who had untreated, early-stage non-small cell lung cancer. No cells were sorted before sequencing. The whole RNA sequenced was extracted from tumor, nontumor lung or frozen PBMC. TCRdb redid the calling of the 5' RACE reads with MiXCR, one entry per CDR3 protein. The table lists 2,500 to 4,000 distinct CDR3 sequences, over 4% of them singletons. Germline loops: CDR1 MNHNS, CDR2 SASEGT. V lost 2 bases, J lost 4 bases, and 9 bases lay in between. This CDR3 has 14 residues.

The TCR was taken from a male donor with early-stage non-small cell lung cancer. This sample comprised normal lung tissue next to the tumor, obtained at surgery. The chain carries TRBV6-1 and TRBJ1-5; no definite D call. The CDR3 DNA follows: TGTGCCAGCAGTGAATGGAAGAGTAATCAGCCCCAGCATTTT. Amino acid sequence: CASSEWKSNQPQHF.